The T cell receptor (beta chain) under discussion was sequenced for a study of metastatic and nonmetastatic thyroid tumors. At the level of the study: Repertoire data that came from the blood and tumor or nodule tissue of malignant and benign thyroid patients were compared. Study findings and constraints: Within blood and tumor, benign nodules reportedly had significantly lower TCR beta diversity than malignant thyroid tumors did.

A note on this clone: Its antigen is not identified. A single base separates this from a much larger clone, so it may be a read error.

TCRdb reanalyzed the PCR reads via MiXCR. The table records approximately 90,000 clones, approximately 12% of them present only once. Ahead of thyroid surgery, no patient had received treatment of any kind. CDR3 size: 13 residues. Per the germline V gene, CDR1 is MNHNS and CDR2 is SASEGT. The chain uses TRBV6-1 and TRBJ2-7, with 7 positions matching TRBD2. Specimen: blood. The sequence derives from a female donor with papillary thyroid cancer or a benign thyroid nodule (not recorded which). Some clones in this sample may be carry-over from other donors' samples. CDR3 sequence: CASSSGTSHEQHF. DNA of the CDR3: TGTGCCAGCAGTAGCGGGACTTCCCACGAGCAGCACTTC.